Each of the 10 T cell receptor beta chains below was sequenced from the same sample in a study of blood T cell repertoires in COVID-19. Only in-frame clones appear in the TCRdb table, and some are missing; sequencing was by immunoSEQ multiplex PCR. This table holds around 61,000 clones, 80% to 90% found once. Sample: peripheral blood. These receptors were taken from a man aged 50 to 60 with active COVID-19.

The V and J genes are TRBV6-1 and TRBJ1-4; no clear D. Germline CDR1 MNHNS, CDR2 SASEGT. The CDR3 is 13 residues long. The germline V and J ends were trimmed by 1 base and 6 bases, with 6 bases remaining between them. The CDR3 DNA sequence: TGTGCCAGCAGTGAAGGGACTGATGAAAAACTGTTTTTT. Its translation is CASSEGTDEKLFF.

The genes are TRBV6-5 and TRBJ1-5; no clear D gene. V lost 6 bases and J 9 bases, leaving 15 bases between the germline ends. Germline V gene sequence: CDR1 MNHEY, CDR2 SVGAGI. The length of the CDR3 is 13 residues. Written as DNA, the CDR3 is TGTGCCAGCAGCCGTGATGTCTTGGCGCCCCAGCATTTT. Residues: CASSRDVLAPQHF.

The chain links TRBV27 to TRBJ2-6, with D maybe TRBD1 (5 bases). The V end was cut by 6 bases, the J end by 0 bases, with 6 bases between. Germline CDR1 reads MNHEY; CDR2 reads SMNVEV (reference sequence). The CDR3 is made up of 14 amino acids. In DNA, the CDR3 is TGTGCCAGCAGGACAGTCTCTGGGGCCAACGTCCTGACTTTC. Residues: CASRTVSGANVLTF.

DNA of the CDR3: TGTGCCAGCAGTCATAGCGGGAGTGGTTTCTACGAGCAGTACTTC. Translation: CASSHSGSGFYEQYF. The chain combines TRBV7-8 with TRBJ2-7; 9 bases map to TRBD2. Losses at the gene ends were 6 bases for V and 3 bases for J; bases not matched to a gene: 9. The CDR3 runs 15 residues. CDR1 SGHVS and CDR2 FQNEAQ come from the germline V gene.

The chain joins TRBV28 to TRBJ1-6; perhaps TRBD1 as D (5 bases). V lost 1 base to trimming and J lost 9 bases, with 13 bases between them. Germline-derived CDR1 and CDR2 are MDHEN and SYDVKM. This CDR3 is built from 15 residues. CDR3 nucleotides: TGTGCCAGCAGTTTATCGTCCGGGGGGTCTTCACCCCTCCACTTT. Its protein is CASSLSSGGSSPLHF.

V gene TRBV7-2 combines with J gene TRBJ2-7; tentative D call: TRBD2 (5 bases). V was trimmed by 0 bases and J by 3 bases, leaving 9 bases between them. The V gene's germline CDR1 is SGHTA and CDR2 FQGNSA. CDR3 length: 14 amino acids. CDR3 protein: CASSLAGIGYEQYF. CDR3 nucleotides: TGTGCCAGCAGCTTAGCCGGGATAGGCTACGAGCAGTACTTC.

The rearrangement joins TRBV4-3 to TRBJ2-1; 7 bases are shared with TRBD2. The junction had 8 bases not matched to a gene; V was cut back by 0 bases and J by 9 bases. The CDR3 is 15 amino acids. From germline, CDR1 is LGHNA and CDR2 YSLEER. CDR3 amino acids: CASSQDGSGKIEQFF. The CDR3 DNA reads as TGCGCCAGCAGCCAAGATGGGAGCGGGAAAATTGAGCAGTTCTTC.

V usage is TRBV10-3 and J usage is TRBJ1-2; weak D call: TRBD1 (5 bases). There are 13 residues in the CDR3. Per germline, CDR1 ENHRY and CDR2 SYGVKD. V was cut by 4 bases and J by 4 bases, with 10 bases left in between. The CDR3 DNA reads TGTGCCATCAGTGGAGCGGGGGGCTATGGCTACACCTTC. Protein: CAISGAGGYGYTF.

The chain is built from TRBV27 and TRBJ2-7; D might be TRBD1 (6 bases). Deletions cut 5 bases from V and 2 bases from J, with 19 bases between. The germline gives CDR1 MNHEY, CDR2 SMNVEV (reference sequence). This CDR3 comprises 16 residues. CDR3 in DNA: TGTGCCAGCAGTCCTATTCCCCCGACAGGAACCTACGAGCAGTACTTC. Translated, it gives CASSPIPPTGTYEQYF.

Concerning this clone: One junction end disagrees with the germline gene, perhaps due to a read error. This chain joins TRBV7-9 and TRBJ1-4, with 8 bases lining up with TRBD1. The CDR3 is 17 residues long. Germline values: CDR1 SEHNR, CDR2 FQNEAQ (reference sequence). CDR3: CASSFGQGGEVNEELFF. CDR3 nucleotide sequence: TGTGCCAGCAGCTTCGGACAGGGCGGAGAGGTTAATGAAGAACTGTTTTTT. Using reference TRBV7-9 and TRBJ1-4 for the parts outside the CDR3, the full variable domain is DTGVSQNPRHKITKRGQNVTFRCDPISEHNRLYWYRQTLGQGPEFLTYFQNEAQLEKSRLLSDRFSAERPKGSFSTLEIQRTEQGDSAMYLCASSFGQGGEVNEELFFGSGTQLSVL.